This T cell receptor (beta chain) appears in the sequencing data of a study of blood T cell repertoires in COVID-19. Study summary: COVID-19 samples, acute and convalescent, were from the United States, Italy and Spain.

The germline V gene has CDR1 SGHDN and CDR2 FVKESK. The ends were cut back, 0 bases at V and 9 bases at J, with 21 bases in the middle. The CDR3 covers 16 residues. Sequenced by immunoSEQ multiplex PCR; TCRdb stores in-frame clones only, minus some. The table records roughly 670,000 clones, about 87% of them present only once. The rearrangement links TRBV14 to TRBJ2-7; a weak D match, TRBD1 (7 bases). The sequencing input was peripheral blood. This TCR was recovered from a woman in her late teens or twenties with acute or convalescent COVID-19. CDR3 sequence: CASSQEAGRGVSRQYF. Written as DNA, the CDR3 is TGTGCCAGCAGCCAAGAAGCGGGCAGGGGGGTCTCTAGGCAGTACTTC.